Sequencing of this T cell receptor (beta chain) was carried out in a study of T cell repertoires in cytomegalovirus infection. Study overall: Signatures in public TCR beta sequences pointed to both CMV infection and matching HLA type.

TCRdb independently ran MiXCR on the reads; one entry per CDR3 protein. This table holds 300,000 or so distinct CDR3 sequences, around 9.1% found once. This CDR3 is 16 amino acids long. The V gene lost 0 bases and the J gene lost 1 base, with 12 bases spanning the gap. The germline gives CDR1 MNHNY, CDR2 SVGAGI (reference sequence). The V gene is TRBV6-6, the J gene TRBJ2-5; possibly TRBD2 for D (6 bases). The material sequenced was PBMCs. This TCR was sampled from a human donor in good health (CMV status not recorded). Some clones in this sample may be carry-over from other donors' samples. CDR3 amino acids: CASSYSRGPGQETQYF. The CDR3 DNA sequence: TGTGCCAGCAGTTACTCGCGGGGCCCCGGCCAAGAGACCCAGTACTTC.